This T cell receptor (beta chain) was retrieved from a study of identifying expanded T cells in peripheral blood. General study results and limits: About 1.3 clones differed between technical replicates, versus approximately 16 and 20 over time.

As regards this clone: Its antigen is unidentified.

TCRdb's copy holds only in-frame clones and misses some; the assay was immunoSEQ multiplex PCR. The sample lists approximately 100,000 clones, roughly 91% occurring once. V lost 1 base, J lost 2 bases, and 6 bases stayed unmatched. The germline gives CDR1 SGDLS, CDR2 YYNGEE. The CDR3 is made up of 15 amino acids. This clonotype originated in a person aged 18 to 69 in good health. The sequencing input was blood. The V call is TRBV9, the J call TRBJ2-7; 7 positions match TRBD2. CDR3: CASSVSSGWTYEQYF. For the CDR3, the DNA is TGTGCCAGCAGCGTAAGTAGCGGGTGGACCTACGAGCAGTACTTC.